The sequence of this T cell receptor (beta chain) was determined in a study of post-analysis software for immune sequencing data. Study overall: Some patients lacked subtype; others had relapsing-remitting, secondary progressive or progressive-relapsing disease.

Germline V gene lookup returns CDR1 SGDLS and CDR2 YYNGEE. The CDR3 spans 16 residues. The V gene lost 0 bases and the J gene lost 2 bases, with 14 bases spanning the gap. TCR beta cDNA libraries had unique molecular identifiers. Between roughly 0.9 and 11 million T cells gave rise to a few hundred thousand cDNA molecules. Via MiXCR, TCRdb re-called the PCR reads, giving one row per CDR3 protein. The table includes fewer than 850,000 distinct CDR3 sequences, 25% to 30% detected once. As to this clonotype: Its antigen is not identified.

Whole-study findings and limits: Patients used four to six TRBV segments, including TRBV5-6, TRBV5-1 and TRBV20-1, more often than controls. Clustering by F measure revealed strong co-clustering among samples prepared together in one batch. The study found significantly lower normalized Chao1 diversity in multiple sclerosis patients than in controls.

J is TRBJ1-2 and V is TRBV9, with a weak D call TRBD1 (5 bases). This clonotype was obtained from a girl aged 10-17 years with multiple sclerosis. Sample: blood. The CDR3 is CASSVELDSANYGYTF. CDR3 DNA sequence: TGTGCCAGCAGCGTAGAGCTTGACAGTGCGAACTATGGCTACACCTTC.